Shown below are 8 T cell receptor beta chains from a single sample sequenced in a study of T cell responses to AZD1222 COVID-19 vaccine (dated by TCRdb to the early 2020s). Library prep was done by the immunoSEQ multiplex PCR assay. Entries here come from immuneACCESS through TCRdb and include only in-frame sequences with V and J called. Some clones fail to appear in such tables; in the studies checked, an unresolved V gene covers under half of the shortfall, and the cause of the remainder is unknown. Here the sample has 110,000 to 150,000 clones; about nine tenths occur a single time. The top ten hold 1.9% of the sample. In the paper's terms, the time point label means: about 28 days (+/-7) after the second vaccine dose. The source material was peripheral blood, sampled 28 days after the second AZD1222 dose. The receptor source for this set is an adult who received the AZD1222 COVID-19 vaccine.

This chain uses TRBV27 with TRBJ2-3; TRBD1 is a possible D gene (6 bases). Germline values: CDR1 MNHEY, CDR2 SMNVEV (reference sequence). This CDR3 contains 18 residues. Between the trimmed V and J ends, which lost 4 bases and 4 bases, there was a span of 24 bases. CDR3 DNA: TGTGCCAGCAGTTACCTCCGTAGGAAGAAGGGACAACCAGATACGCAGTATTTT. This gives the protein CASSYLRRKKGQPDTQYF.

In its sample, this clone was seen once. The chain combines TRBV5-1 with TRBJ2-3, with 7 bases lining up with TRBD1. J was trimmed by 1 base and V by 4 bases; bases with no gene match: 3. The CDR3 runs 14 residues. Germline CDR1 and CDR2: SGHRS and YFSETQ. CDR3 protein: CASSHDRGTDTQYF. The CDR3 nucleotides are TGCGCCAGCAGCCATGACAGGGGCACAGATACGCAGTATTTT. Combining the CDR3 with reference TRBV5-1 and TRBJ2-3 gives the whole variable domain KAGVTQTPRYLIKTRGQQVTLSCSPISGHRSVSWYQQTPGQGLQFLFEYFSETQRNKGNFPGRFSGRQFSNSRSEMNVSTLELGDSALYLCASSHDRGTDTQYFGPGTRLTVL.

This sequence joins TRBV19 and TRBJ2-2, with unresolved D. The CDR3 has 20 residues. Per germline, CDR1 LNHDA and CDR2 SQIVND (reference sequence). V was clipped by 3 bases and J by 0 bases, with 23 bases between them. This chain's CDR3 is CASSIRVRFNPTPNTGELFF. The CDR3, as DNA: TGTGCCAGTAGTATTAGGGTGAGGTTCAACCCTACTCCGAACACCGGGGAGCTGTTTTTT.

CDR3 in amino acids: CASSYGQGMTGELFF. The CDR3 DNA reads as TGTGCCAGCAGTTATGGGCAGGGTATGACCGGGGAGCTGTTTTTT. The chain combines TRBV6-6 with TRBJ2-2; a weak D match, TRBD1 (5 bases). V was cut by 3 bases and J by 5 bases, with 13 bases left in between. Germline V gives CDR1 MNHNY, CDR2 SVGAGI (reference sequence). The length of the CDR3 is 15 residues.

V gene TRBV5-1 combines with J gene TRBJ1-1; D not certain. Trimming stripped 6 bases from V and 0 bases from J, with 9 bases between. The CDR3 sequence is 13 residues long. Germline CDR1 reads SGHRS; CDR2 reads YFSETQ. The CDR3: CASTLGMNTEAFF. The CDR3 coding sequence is TGCGCCAGCACCCTCGGAATGAACACTGAAGCTTTCTTT.

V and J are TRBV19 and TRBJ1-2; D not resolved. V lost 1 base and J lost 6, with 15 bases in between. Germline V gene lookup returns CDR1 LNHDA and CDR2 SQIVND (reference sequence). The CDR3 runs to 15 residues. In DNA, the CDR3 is TGTGCCAGTAGTATAGGAGGTTCGCGAGGAGATGGCTACACCTTC. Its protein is CASSIGGSRGDGYTF.

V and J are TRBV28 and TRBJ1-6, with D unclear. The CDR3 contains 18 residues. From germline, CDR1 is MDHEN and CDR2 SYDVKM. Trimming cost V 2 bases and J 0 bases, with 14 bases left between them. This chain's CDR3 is CASSLAPLLLSYNSPLHF. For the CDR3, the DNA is TGTGCCAGCAGTTTAGCCCCCCTGCTCCTCTCCTATAATTCACCCCTCCACTTT.

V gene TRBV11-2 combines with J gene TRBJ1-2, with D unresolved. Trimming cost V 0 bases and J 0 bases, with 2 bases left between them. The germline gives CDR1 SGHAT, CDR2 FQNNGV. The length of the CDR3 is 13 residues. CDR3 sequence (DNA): TGTGCCAGCAGCTTAGATTCTAACTATGGCTACACCTTC. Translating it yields CASSLDSNYGYTF.